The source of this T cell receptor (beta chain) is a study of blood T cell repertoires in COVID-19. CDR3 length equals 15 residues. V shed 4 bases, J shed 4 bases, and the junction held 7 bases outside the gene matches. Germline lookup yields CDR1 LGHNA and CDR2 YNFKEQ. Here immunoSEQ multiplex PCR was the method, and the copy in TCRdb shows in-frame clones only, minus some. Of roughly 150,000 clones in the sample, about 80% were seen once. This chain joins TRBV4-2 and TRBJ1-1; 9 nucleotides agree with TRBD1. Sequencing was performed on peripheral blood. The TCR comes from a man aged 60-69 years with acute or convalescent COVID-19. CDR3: CASSLPGTGTTEAFF. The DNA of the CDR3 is TGTGCCAGCAGCCTACCCGGGACAGGGACCACTGAAGCTTTCTTT.